This entry is about one TCR beta chain. Its target is unknown. This CDR3 contains 14 residues. V shed 5 bases and J 2 bases; nucleotides not matched to a gene: 6. CDR1 and CDR2 (germline): MNHEY, SVGAGI. This sample was taken from a study of a mutant IDH1 vaccine in newly diagnosed glioma. Study summary: Treated patients were roughly 62% male, about 38% female, mean age approximately 40 years. The earlier regimen, radiotherapy, temozolomide, or both, was most often both.

Libraries were prepared by immunoSEQ multiplex PCR; TCRdb keeps only in-frame clonotypes and omits some of them. The sample has tens of thousands of clones; roughly four fifths are singletons. Time point indicated: week 35, safety follow-up. Topical imiquimod accompanied each vaccine dose, which consisted of 300 ug of mutant IDH1 20-mer peptide. Across weeks 1, 3, 5, 7, 11, 15, 19 and 23, patients received a vaccination each time, eight in all. The source is a man in his forties with glioma. Sequences were derived from PBMCs, sampled from a glioma patient whose treatment included an IDH1 peptide vaccine. The chain couples TRBV6-5 to TRBJ2-7, with 7 bases fitting TRBD1. Here the CDR3 DNA reads TGTGCCAGCAGTACCAAAGGGGGCGCCTACGAGCAGTACTTC. Translation: CASSTKGGAYEQYF.